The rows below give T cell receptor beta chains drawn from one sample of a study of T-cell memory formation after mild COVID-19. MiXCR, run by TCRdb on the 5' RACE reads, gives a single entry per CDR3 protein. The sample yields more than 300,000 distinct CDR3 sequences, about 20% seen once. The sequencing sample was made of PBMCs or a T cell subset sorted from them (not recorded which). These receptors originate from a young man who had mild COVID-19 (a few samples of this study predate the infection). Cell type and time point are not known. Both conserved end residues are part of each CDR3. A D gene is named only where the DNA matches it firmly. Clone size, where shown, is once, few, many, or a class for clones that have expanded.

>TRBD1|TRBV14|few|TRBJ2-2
CASSRGTGRTGELFF
TGTGCCAGCAGCCGGGGGACAGGACGGACCGGGGAGCTGTTTTTT
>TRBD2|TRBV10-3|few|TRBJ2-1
CAIRVAGGPYNEQFF
TGTGCCATCAGGGTAGCGGGGGGCCCCTACAATGAGCAGTTCTTC
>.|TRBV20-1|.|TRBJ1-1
CSARPGSMNTEAFF
TGCAGTGCTAGGCCGGGCAGCATGAACACTGAAGCTTTCTTT
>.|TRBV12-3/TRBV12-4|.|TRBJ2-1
CASSFIRWEQFF
TGTGCCAGCAGTTTCATTAGATGGGAGCAGTTCTTC
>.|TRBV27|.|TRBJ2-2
CASSGVVATGELFF
TGTGCCAGCAGTGGAGTGGTGGCCACCGGGGAGCTGTTTTTT
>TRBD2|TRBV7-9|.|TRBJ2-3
CASSPPSGGVDTQYF
TGTGCCAGCAGCCCCCCTAGCGGGGGGGTAGATACGCAGTATTTT
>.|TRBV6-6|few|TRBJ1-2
CASTDSSYGYTF
TGTGCCAGCACAGACAGCTCCTATGGCTACACCTTC
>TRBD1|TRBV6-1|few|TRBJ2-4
CASSGDRVDIQYF
TGTGCCAGCAGTGGTGACAGGGTTGACATTCAGTACTTC
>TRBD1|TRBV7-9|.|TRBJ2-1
CASSQNRGLRDNEQFF
TGTGCCAGCAGCCAAAACAGGGGATTACGAGACAATGAGCAGTTCTTC
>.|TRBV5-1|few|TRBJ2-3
CASRAVDKSTDTQYF
TGCGCCAGCAGGGCTGTGGACAAAAGCACAGATACGCAGTATTTT
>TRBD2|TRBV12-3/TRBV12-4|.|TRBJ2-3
CASNVGGSTDTQYF
TGTGCCAGCAATGTGGGGGGGAGCACAGATACGCAGTATTTT
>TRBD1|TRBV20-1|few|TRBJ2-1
CSAGQGRRFF
TGCAGTGCTGGACAGGGGAGACGGTTCTTC
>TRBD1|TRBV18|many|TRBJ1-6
CASSGDRESPLHF
TGTGCCAGCTCCGGGGACAGGGAATCACCCCTCCACTTT
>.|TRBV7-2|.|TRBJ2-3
CASSLWGQSTDTQYF
TGTGCCAGCAGCTTGTGGGGGCAGTCGACAGATACGCAGTATTTT
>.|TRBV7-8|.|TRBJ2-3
CASSEIGGPNSGDTQYF
TGTGCCAGCAGCGAAATCGGGGGGCCTAATAGTGGAGATACGCAGTATTTT
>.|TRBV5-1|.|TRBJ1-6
CASSLGSDSPLHF
TGCGCCAGCAGCTTGGGATCGGATTCACCCCTCCACTTT
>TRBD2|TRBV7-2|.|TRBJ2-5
CASTARGGSETQYF
TGTGCCAGCACCGCACGGGGGGGCTCGGAGACCCAGTACTTC
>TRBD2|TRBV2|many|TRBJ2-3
CASIGLAGARRYF
TGTGCCAGCATTGGACTAGCGGGGGCACGGAGGTATTTT
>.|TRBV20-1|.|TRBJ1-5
CSARDDLTGSNQPQHF
TGCAGTGCTAGAGATGATCTTACAGGGAGCAATCAGCCCCAGCATTTT
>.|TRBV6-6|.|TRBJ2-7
CASRQGISSYEQYF
TGTGCCAGCAGGCAGGGGATCAGCTCCTACGAGCAGTACTTC
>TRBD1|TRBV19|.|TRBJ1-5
CASSAQGAQAQPQHF
TGTGCCAGTAGTGCGCAGGGGGCCCAGGCTCAGCCCCAGCATTTT
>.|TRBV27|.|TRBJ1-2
CASSPRPRGYTF
TGTGCCAGCAGTCCGAGGCCGAGGGGCTACACCTTC
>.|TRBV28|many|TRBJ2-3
CASSFSASTDTQYF
TGTGCCAGCAGTTTTTCGGCTAGCACAGATACGCAGTATTTT
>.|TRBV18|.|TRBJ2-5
CASSPRGSREETQYF
TGTGCCAGCTCACCCCGAGGGTCGCGGGAAGAGACCCAGTACTTC
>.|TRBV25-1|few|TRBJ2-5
CASSEAGLETQYF
TGTGCCAGCAGTGAGGCGGGCCTTGAGACCCAGTACTTC
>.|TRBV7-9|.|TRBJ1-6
CASSLRQDTSPLHF
TGTGCCAGCAGCTTAAGACAGGATACCTCCCCCCTCCACTTT
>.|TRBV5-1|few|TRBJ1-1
CASSLRHSRDEAFF
TGCGCCAGCAGCTTGAGGCACAGCCGAGATGAAGCTTTCTTT
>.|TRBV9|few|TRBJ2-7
CASSPKLFSYEQYF
TGTGCCAGCAGCCCCAAACTATTCTCCTACGAGCAGTACTTC
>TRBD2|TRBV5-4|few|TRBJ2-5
CASSPGGAWGETQYF
TGTGCCAGCAGCCCGGGAGGGGCATGGGGGGAGACCCAGTACTTC
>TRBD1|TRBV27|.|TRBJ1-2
CASSGNTGEGYTF
TGTGCCAGCAGTGGGAACACAGGGGAGGGCTACACCTTC
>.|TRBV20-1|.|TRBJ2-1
CSARDPRISSYNEQFF
TGCAGTGCTAGAGATCCCAGGATCAGCTCCTACAATGAGCAGTTCTTC
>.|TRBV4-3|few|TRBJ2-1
CASSHGGSGVKNEQFF
TGCGCCAGCAGCCACGGCGGGTCAGGGGTGAAGAATGAGCAGTTCTTC
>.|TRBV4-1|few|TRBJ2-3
CASSQDDSTDTQYF
TGCGCCAGCAGCCAAGATGACAGCACAGATACGCAGTATTTT
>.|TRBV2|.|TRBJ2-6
CASTRAPGANVLTF
TGTGCCAGCACTAGGGCCCCTGGGGCCAACGTCCTGACTTTC
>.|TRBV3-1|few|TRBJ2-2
CASSQGRNTGELFF
TGTGCCAGCAGCCAAGGAAGAAACACCGGGGAGCTGTTTTTT